The clone carrying this T cell receptor (beta chain) was observed a handful of times. Its antigen is not identified. The table came from immunoSEQ multiplex PCR; TCRdb's copy has only in-frame clones and leaves some out. The sample has tens of thousands of clones, approximately 89% seen once; the top ten hold 0.7% to 1%. The record originates from a study of naive CD8 T cells in extremely preterm neonates. The CDR3 runs 13 residues. Trimming cost V 2 bases and J 9 bases; bases outside gene matches: 0. Germline values: CDR1 MNHEY, CDR2 SVGAGI. Extremely preterm births at roughly 23-27 weeks of gestation supplied the samples. Notes on the study in general: Preterm CDR3s were shorter than older groups', with fewer N additions and less trimming.

The chain carries TRBV6-5 and TRBJ1-6; the match to TRBD1 covers 8 bases. The TCR comes from a boy who was born preterm. The sequencing input was naive CD8+ T cells from cord blood. CDR3 bases: TGTGCCAGCAGTTACGGACAGGGTTCACCCCTCCACTTT. This codes for CASSYGQGSPLHF.